This T cell receptor (beta chain) stems from a study of T cell repertoires in cytomegalovirus infection. Findings of the study overall: HLA-C-restricted CMV clonotypes gave the most frequent clonotype in two of eight donors.

Trimming left V 1 base short and J 0 bases short, with 3 bases between. Germline loops: CDR1 LNHDA, CDR2 SQIVND (reference sequence). The length of the CDR3 is 13 residues. TCRdb reprocessed the reads with MiXCR, giving one entry per CDR3 protein. The sample has about 150,000 distinct CDR3 sequences; 30% to 40% are singletons. This clonotype was recorded a few times. Its specificity is not known. The sequence derives from a human donor in good health (CMV status not recorded). Some clones in this sample may be carry-over from other donors' samples. The sequenced sample was CD8+ T cells from cultured PBMCs, obtained from culture after CMV antigen stimulation. The J gene is TRBJ1-1, the V gene TRBV19; D ambiguous. The CDR3 sequence is CASSIGMNTEAFF. CDR3 DNA: TGTGCCAGTAGTATAGGAATGAACACTGAAGCTTTCTTT.